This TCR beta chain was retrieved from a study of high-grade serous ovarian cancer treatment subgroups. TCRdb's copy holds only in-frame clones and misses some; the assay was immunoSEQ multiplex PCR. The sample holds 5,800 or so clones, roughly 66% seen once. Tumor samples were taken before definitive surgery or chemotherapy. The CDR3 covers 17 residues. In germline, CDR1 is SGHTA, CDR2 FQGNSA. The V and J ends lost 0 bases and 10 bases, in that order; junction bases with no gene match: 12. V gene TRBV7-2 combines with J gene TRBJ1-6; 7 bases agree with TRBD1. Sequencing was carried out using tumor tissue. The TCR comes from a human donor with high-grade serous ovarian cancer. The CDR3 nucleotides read TGTGCCAGCAGCTTAGCCCACGGATCAGGGGGATGGTCACCCCTCCACTTT. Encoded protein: CASSLAHGSGGWSPLHF.